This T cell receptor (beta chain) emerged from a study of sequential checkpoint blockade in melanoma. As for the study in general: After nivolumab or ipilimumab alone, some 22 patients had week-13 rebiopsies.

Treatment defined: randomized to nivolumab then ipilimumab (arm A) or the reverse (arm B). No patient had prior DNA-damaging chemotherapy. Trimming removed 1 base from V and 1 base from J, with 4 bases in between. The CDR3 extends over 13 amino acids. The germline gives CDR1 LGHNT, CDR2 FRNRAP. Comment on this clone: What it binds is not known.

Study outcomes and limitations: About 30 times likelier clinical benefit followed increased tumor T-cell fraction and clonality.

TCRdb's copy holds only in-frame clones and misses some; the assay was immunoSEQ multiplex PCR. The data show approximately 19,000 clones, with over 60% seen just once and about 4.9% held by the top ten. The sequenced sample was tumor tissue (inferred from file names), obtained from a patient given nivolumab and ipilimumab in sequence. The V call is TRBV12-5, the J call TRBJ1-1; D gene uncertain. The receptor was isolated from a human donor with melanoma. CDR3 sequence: CASGLAANTEAFF. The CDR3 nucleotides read TGTGCTAGTGGTTTGGCGGCGAACACTGAAGCTTTCTTT.